This T cell receptor beta chain is from a study of cytomegalovirus exposure and HLA in healthy donors. Turning to the study itself: About 82 million unique TCRs from HLA-typed donors were held in an early release of data.

General study points: The authors later linked a missense DCLRE1C variant to TCR beta V- and J-gene trimming. Cytomegalovirus association was listed for roughly 160 TCR beta chains.

The table lists this clone with a count of one. Antigen: not known. Amplification used 60 Vbeta primers and 13 Jbeta primers. Sequencing was performed with immunoSEQ multiplex PCR; in TCRdb, only in-frame clones are kept and a portion is missing. The data show about 160,000 clones, with over 70% seen just once and roughly 6.4% held by the top ten. Germline values: CDR1 LNHDA, CDR2 SQIVND (reference sequence). The CDR3 spans 13 residues. Trimming shortened V by 7 bases and J by 10 bases, and 14 bases separated the two germline ends. Sequencing used PBMCs. The clonotype originates from a middle-aged woman in good health and CMV-seropositive. This chain joins TRBV19 and TRBJ1-6, with a weak D call TRBD1 (5 bases). The CDR3 is CASKMRQRSPLHF. In nucleotides, the CDR3 is TGTGCCAGTAAGATGCGACAGCGATCACCCCTCCACTTT. The full variable domain, with the rest looked up from reference TRBV19 and TRBJ1-6, is DGGITQSPKYLFRKEGQNVTLSCEQNLNHDAMYWYRQDPGQGLRLIYYSQIVNDFQKGDIAEGYSVSREKKESFPLTVTSAQKNPTAFYLCASKMRQRSPLHFGNGTRLTVT.